These 3 T cell receptor beta chains share one sample of origin, sequenced in a study of blood T cell repertoires in COVID-19. Profiling relied on immunoSEQ multiplex PCR, and the TCRdb table lists in-frame clones only, not all of them. The sample lists about 60,000 clones, 88% occurring once. Sequenced material: peripheral blood. Receptors were obtained from a man aged 55 to 70 with acute or convalescent COVID-19.

This chain links TRBV7-9 with TRBJ2-4; no reliable D call. The CDR3 consists of 14 residues. The germline V gene encodes CDR1 SEHNR and CDR2 FQNEAQ (reference sequence). V was trimmed by 5 bases and J by 2 bases, leaving 10 bases between them. CDR3 in DNA: TGTGCCAGCAGCCCCCAGGCCCCCAAAAACATTCAGTACTTC. Protein: CASSPQAPKNIQYF.

The chain joins TRBV24-1 to TRBJ2-3; 7 bases fit TRBD1. This CDR3 is built from 16 residues. Germline lookup yields CDR1 KGHDR and CDR2 SFDVKD. V was clipped by 0 bases and J by 3 bases; unmatched bases: 5. The CDR3 loop reads CATSDLRGGATDTQYF. CDR3 nucleotide sequence: TGTGCCACCAGTGATTTGCGAGGGGGCGCGACAGATACGCAGTATTTT.

This sequence joins TRBV28 and TRBJ1-2, with D unresolved. Germline V gives CDR1 MDHEN, CDR2 SYDVKM. The CDR3 has 15 residues. Trimming took 3 bases from V and 4 from J, leaving 15 bases between them. The CDR3 spells CASSFSQAPGYGYTF. CDR3 sequence (DNA): TGTGCCAGCAGTTTTTCCCAGGCCCCTGGCTATGGCTACACCTTC.